This entry features one T cell receptor (beta chain) sequence. The antigen this receptor binds is unknown. No much larger clonotype is one base removed from it; base qualities were not supplied. The sample is drawn from a study of T cell responses to AZD1222 COVID-19 vaccine (dated by TCRdb to the early 2020s). For the study in its entirety: A total of around 240 trial participants underwent TCR sequencing, of whom roughly 210 had received two doses of AZD1222 and around 26 had received two doses of the MenACWY control vaccine. Trial participants were enrolled by age into 18-55, 56-69 and 70-plus year subgroups, with 148, 28 and 57 TCR-sequenced participants respectively.

CDR1 and CDR2, per the germline V gene, are SGHRS and YFSETQ. Its CDR3 holds 14 amino acids, cysteine through phenylalanine. The sequence is cut down to CDR3 DNA, 42 bases in frame from base 1. After removal of 4 bases from V and 4 bases from J, the junction retains 6 bases not matched to a gene. The CDR3 regions of human TCRbeta chains were analyzed by immunosequencing. The paper's processing steps were these. TCRs in the repertoires were compared against a reference library of SARS-CoV-2-specific TCRs that had been generated with the MIRA antigen-specificity platform. Breadth was defined as the fraction of unique TCRs that were SARS-CoV-2-associated. Depth was defined as the fraction of total T cells that were SARS-CoV-2-associated. Using the MIRA data, each spike-specific TCR was mapped to the spike region that the TCR reacts to and placed in a CD4 or CD8 class. Log10-transformed breadth and depth values were compared by one-way ANOVA with Sidak's multiple comparisons tests. The table was pulled from immuneACCESS by TCRdb, which kept in-frame rearrangements only. Such tables lose some clones; where checked, under half of the loss comes from unresolved V genes, and the rest has no known cause. V and J calls plus clone size are reproduced from that table; the DNA served to infer D and trimming. Across this sample there are about 83,000 clones, with approximately 88% seen only once. The ten top clones hold roughly 4.3% of the sample.

Read against the paper, the sample's time point label means: baseline before first vaccination. The treatment or condition label corresponds to: meningococcal conjugate vaccine given as trial control. Samples from vaccinated people were obtained from the UK trials COV001 and COV002, which included a single-blind randomized controlled phase 2/3 trial of AZD1222 (ChAdOx1 nCoV-19) in healthy adults. For TCRbeta chain sequencing, PBMC samples were collected from trial participants at day 0 and at day 28 after the second dose. What the study reported, not specific to this receptor: Reportedly, almost half of the unique spike-specific TCRs recognized epitopes lying outside the regions that are mutated in the B.1.351 and B.1.1.7 variants. Participants were mostly white British and included more females than males, and it was suggested by the authors that clonal diversity may have been underestimated. Only five or six AZD1222 recipients were SARS-CoV-2 seropositive at baseline, limiting conclusions about previously exposed vaccinees. Spike-specific TCR breadth and depth rose significantly after two AZD1222 doses compared with day 0 and with MenACWY recipients. The 56-69-year group was small, and its depth increase did not reach significance, likely because of low power. The whole spike protein was spanned by vaccine-associated CD4 TCRs, and dominant responses were seen in regions 160-218 and 743-854. Because no samples from the day 14 peak response were available, repertoires could be characterized only after the peak T cell response.

The starting material was peripheral blood, obtained on day 0 of MenACWY control vaccination. The rearrangement joined TRBV5-1 to TRBJ2-7; TRBD2 lines up with 9 middle nucleotides. The receptor was isolated from an adult in good health. For the CDR3, the sequence is CASSAIAGVYEQYF. The DNA is TGCGCCAGCAGCGCTATAGCGGGAGTGTACGAGCAGTACTTC.